Each of the 13 T cell receptor beta chains below was sequenced from the same sample in a study of lymphopenia after photon versus proton radiotherapy. The table came from immunoSEQ multiplex PCR; TCRdb's copy has only in-frame clones and leaves some out. The repertoire holds 40,000 or so clones, 85% seen once, with approximately 2.1% in the top ten. The sequencing here drew on peripheral blood, taken from a patient treated with photon-based radiotherapy. The receptors were gathered from a man aged 40-49 years with gastric cancer.

The V and J genes are TRBV5-6 and TRBJ1-5, with a possible D match to TRBD1 (5 bases). The CDR3 is 14 amino acids. Germline V gene sequence: CDR1 SGHDT, CDR2 YYEEEE. V shed 3 bases and J shed 1 base, with 8 bases lying between them. The CDR3 is CASSSSGSNQPQHF. The CDR3 region has the DNA TGTGCCAGCAGCTCCTCAGGGAGCAATCAGCCCCAGCATTTT.

This clone was seen a single time. The CDR3 here is CSVALGGRDTF. The CDR3 bases are TGCAGCGTGGCATTGGGGGGGCGGGACACCTTC. This chain links TRBV29-1 with TRBJ1-2, with D possibly matching TRBD1 (6 bases). Trimming cost V 6 bases and J 12 bases, with 17 bases left between them. The CDR3 has 11 amino acids. The germline gives CDR1 SQVTM, CDR2 ANQGSEA.

The chain links TRBV5-1 to TRBJ2-5; D is uncertain. The CDR3 totals 14 residues. The germline V gene has CDR1 SGHRS and CDR2 YFSETQ. V shed 4 bases and J shed 5 bases, with 15 bases lying between them. CDR3 in DNA: TGCGCCAGCAGCCCCGGCCCGAACGGGGAGACCCAGTACTTC. Protein: CASSPGPNGETQYF.

The chain uses TRBV5-1 and TRBJ2-2, with D perhaps TRBD1 or TRBD2 (5 bases each). The germline V gene encodes CDR1 SGHRS and CDR2 YFSETQ. This CDR3 comprises 15 residues. The ends were cut back, 0 bases at V and 3 bases at J, with 9 bases in the middle. This CDR3 reads CASSLGGTYTGELFF. Here the CDR3 DNA reads TGCGCCAGCAGCTTGGGAGGGACCTACACCGGGGAGCTGTTTTTT.

V and J are TRBV4-2 and TRBJ1-4, with 8 bases that match TRBD1. CDR1 LGHNA and CDR2 YNFKEQ come from the germline V gene. The CDR3 totals 18 residues. The trim removed 0 bases at V and 7 bases at J, leaving 13 bases unmatched. The CDR3 loop reads CASSQDLDRATRREKLFF. As DNA, the CDR3 is TGTGCCAGCAGCCAAGATTTGGACAGGGCCACTCGACGTGAAAAACTGTTTTTT.

This CDR3 is CASRTSGGDGELFF. The CDR3 nucleotides read TGTGCCAGCAGGACTAGCGGGGGGGACGGGGAGCTGTTTTTT. This rearrangement joins TRBV6-1 to TRBJ2-2, with 14 bases that match TRBD2. J lost 7 bases, V lost 6 bases, and 1 base had no gene match. Germline V gene data show CDR1 as MNHNS and CDR2 as SASEGT. The CDR3 contains 14 residues.

The chain uses TRBV29-1 and TRBJ2-1; TRBD1 agrees at 8 bases. From germline, CDR1 is SQVTM and CDR2 ANQGSEA. This CDR3 spans 15 amino acids. With V trimmed by 4 bases and J by 1 base, 6 bases remained unmatched. CDR3 bases: TGCAGCGTTGTCTCCCGACAGGGGTCCTACAATGAGCAGTTCTTC. Its translation is CSVVSRQGSYNEQFF.

The rearrangement links TRBV11-3 to TRBJ1-1; D is undetermined. With 4 bases removed from V and 3 bases from J, the gap between germline ends came to 6 bases. This CDR3 is built from 12 residues. Per the germline V gene, CDR1 is SGHNT and CDR2 is YENEEA. The CDR3 sequence: CASSSFDTEAFF. CDR3 nucleotide sequence: TGTGCCAGCAGCTCCTTTGACACTGAAGCTTTCTTT.

For the CDR3, the DNA is TGTGCCACCATTCTTTGGACGGGTAACACTGAAGCTTTCTTT. Amino acid sequence: CATILWTGNTEAFF. This chain uses TRBV6-1 with TRBJ1-1; D not resolved. Germline loops: CDR1 MNHNS, CDR2 SASEGT. This CDR3 is 14 amino acids long. The V end was cut by 10 bases, the J end by 2 bases, with 17 bases between.

This clone was seen more than once but under ten times. Other DNA sequences within the sample encode an identical CDR3. The chain is built from TRBV29-1 and TRBJ1-1; 7 bases are shared with TRBD1. The V and J ends lost 6 bases and 7 bases, in that order; junction bases with no gene match: 8. Per the germline V gene, CDR1 is SQVTM and CDR2 is ANQGSEA. The CDR3 is made up of 12 amino acids. DNA of the CDR3: TGCAGCGTCAACAGGGGTCCGAGTGAAGCTTTCTTT. Translating gives CSVNRGPSEAFF.

The CDR3 region is CASSPQGAIGYTF. CDR3 sequence (DNA): TGTGCCAGCAGTCCACAGGGGGCGATCGGCTACACCTTC. This chain uses TRBV6-6 with TRBJ1-2; 9 bases map to TRBD1. The ends lost 5 bases at V and 8 bases at J; junction bases unmatched: 6. Germline V lookup: CDR1 MNHNY, CDR2 SVGAGI (reference sequence). There are 13 residues in the CDR3.

The chain joins TRBV4-3 to TRBJ2-7; TRBD1 might be the D (7 bases). Trimming cost V 3 bases and J 4 bases, with 16 bases left between them. CDR1 is LGHNA and CDR2 is YSLEER in the germline V gene. The length of the CDR3 is 15 residues. CDR3 in amino acids: CASSQEGTGVYEQYF. CDR3 sequence (DNA): TGCGCCAGCAGCCAGGAGGGAACAGGGGTGTACGAGCAGTACTTC.

The V call is TRBV2, the J call TRBJ1-5; D is uncertain. The CDR3 has 11 residues. Germline V gives CDR1 SNHLY, CDR2 FYNNEI. Trimming removed 4 bases from V and 6 bases from J, with 4 bases in between. Here the CDR3 reads CASSASQPQHF. CDR3 nucleotides: TGTGCCAGCAGTGCAAGTCAGCCCCAGCATTTT.